The clone carrying this T cell receptor beta chain was counted a single time. Antigen unknown. The J segment lost 0 bases and the V segment lost 2 bases, leaving 4 bases of the junction unmatched. The CDR3 sequence is 17 residues long. Germline V lookup: CDR1 MDHEN, CDR2 SYDVKM. At the Johns Hopkins FTIC core, DNA taken from cultured CD4+ T cells was sequenced by way of the Oncomine TCR Beta short-read assay. TCRdb recomputed calls from the PCR reads with MiXCR, one row per CDR3 protein. The sample lists over 15,000 distinct CDR3 sequences; around 45% were seen once. Treatment: approximately nine-day PBMC culture with coronavirus spike peptide pools or control peptides (ViraFEST assay). This entry belongs to a study of vaccination and CD4 T cells after COVID-19. The wider study: The convalescents, six males and four females, included two who were Hispanic.

Sequences were derived from CD4+ T cells from blood, cultured in vitro, sampled before SARS-CoV-2 vaccination. The sequence was obtained from a human donor who had recovered from COVID-19. The chain is built from TRBV28 and TRBJ1-3, with 10 bases that match TRBD1. The CDR3 loop is CASSLPGTGASGNTIYF. The DNA for the CDR3 is TGTGCCAGCAGTTTACCCGGGACAGGGGCCTCTGGAAACACCATATATTTT.